The T cell receptor beta chain described here comes from a study of T cell changes during pregnancy in multiple sclerosis. The data were produced by immunoSEQ multiplex PCR, yet TCRdb's version contains in-frame clones alone and is incomplete. Found here are tens of thousands of clones, 85% to 95% of them singletons; the top ten hold roughly 1%. Per the germline V gene, CDR1 is MNHEY and CDR2 is SMNVEV (reference sequence). CDR3 length equals 14 residues. V shed 5 bases and J shed 7 bases, with 17 bases lying between them. The chain combines TRBV27 with TRBJ1-2, with a tentative D call TRBD1 (6 bases). The specimen comprised peripheral blood, sampled in the first trimester of pregnancy. This TCR came from a female donor with multiple sclerosis, enrolled in a pregnancy study. The CDR3 nucleotides are TGTGCCAGCAGTCACGACAGGAAGGTTCTTGGCTACACCTTC. Protein product: CASSHDRKVLGYTF.